This T cell receptor (beta chain) was identified during a study of CD8 T cells in ankylosing spondylitis. Study results and caveats: Reactive arthritis synovial fluid and blood previously showed some of these motif variants. Within matched ankylosing spondylitis synovial fluid, disease-linked clones were reportedly significantly enriched.

Each TCR beta library was made by quantitative 5'-RACE that incorporated molecular barcodes. A single record per CDR3 protein comes from TCRdb applying MiXCR to the 5' RACE reads. This sample has some 220,000 distinct CDR3 sequences, with over 9.5% found just once. This clonotype was counted at least ten times. Antigen specificity is unknown. There are 13 residues in the CDR3. Germline-derived CDR1 and CDR2 are SGDLS and YYNGEE. V dropped 4 bases and J dropped 5; count of bases not matched to a gene: 3. The clonotype was recovered from a male donor with ankylosing spondylitis or in good health (not recorded which). Input material: blood, either unsorted or a sorted T cell fraction (not recorded which). This sequence joins TRBV9 and TRBJ2-3, with TRBD2 matching over 8 bases. The CDR3 region is CASSRRGGDTQYF. The DNA of the CDR3 is TGTGCCAGCAGCCGTCGGGGGGGAGATACGCAGTATTTT.